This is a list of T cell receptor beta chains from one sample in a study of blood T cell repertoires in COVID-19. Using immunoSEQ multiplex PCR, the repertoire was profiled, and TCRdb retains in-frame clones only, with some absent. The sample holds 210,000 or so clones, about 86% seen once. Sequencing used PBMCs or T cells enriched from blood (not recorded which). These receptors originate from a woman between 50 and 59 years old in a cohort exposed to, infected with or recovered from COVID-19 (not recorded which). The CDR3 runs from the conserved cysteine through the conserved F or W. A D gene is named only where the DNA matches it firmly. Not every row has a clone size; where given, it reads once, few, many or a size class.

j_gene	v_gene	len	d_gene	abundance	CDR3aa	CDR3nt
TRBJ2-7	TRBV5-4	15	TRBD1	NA	CASSPGGQGLREQYF	TGTGCCAGCAGCCCGGGGGGACAGGGCTTGCGGGAGCAGTACTTC
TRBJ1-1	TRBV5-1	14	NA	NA	CASSSTVRNTEAFF	TGCGCCAGCAGCTCAACAGTGAGGAACACTGAAGCTTTCTTT
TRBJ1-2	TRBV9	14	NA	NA	CASSVDRLPYGYTF	TGTGCCAGCAGCGTAGACAGGCTCCCTTATGGCTACACCTTC
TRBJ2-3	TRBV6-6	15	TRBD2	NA	CASSRASGGTDTQYF	TGTGCCAGCAGCCGAGCTAGCGGGGGCACAGATACGCAGTATTTT
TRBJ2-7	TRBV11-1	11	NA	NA	CASSFAGEQYF	TGTGCCAGCAGCTTCGCCGGGGAGCAGTACTTC
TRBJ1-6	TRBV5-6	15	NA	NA	CASSENQAYNSPLHF	TGTGCCAGCAGCGAAAACCAGGCCTATAATTCACCCCTCCACTTT
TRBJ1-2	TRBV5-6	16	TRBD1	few	CASNLDGQAFNYGYTF	TGTGCCAGCAACCTAGATGGACAGGCGTTTAACTATGGCTACACCTTC
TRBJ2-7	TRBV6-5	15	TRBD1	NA	CASSPGQGLAYEQYF	TGTGCCAGCAGCCCGGGACAGGGTTTGGCCTACGAGCAGTACTTC
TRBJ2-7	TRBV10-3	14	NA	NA	CAISDLDSSYEQYF	TGTGCCATCAGTGATTTGGACAGCTCCTACGAGCAGTACTTC
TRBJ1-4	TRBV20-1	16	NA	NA	CSASLGAEMAGEKLFF	TGCAGTGCTAGTCTCGGTGCGGAGATGGCGGGTGAAAAACTGTTTTTT
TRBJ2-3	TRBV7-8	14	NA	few	CASSLVRVTDTQYF	TGTGCCAGCAGCTTAGTTCGGGTAACAGATACGCAGTATTTT